This T cell receptor beta chain was identified in a study of OX40 agonist ivuxolimab in advanced cancers. Overall study: Prior anti-PD-1, anti-PD-L1 or anti-CTLA-4 therapy did not bar entry, and 30% to 40% had some.

Trimming took 2 bases from V and 7 from J, leaving 12 bases between them. Germline CDR1 is SGHTA and CDR2 is FQGNSA. The CDR3 totals 14 residues. This clone was seen only once. Clones were read by immunoSEQ multiplex PCR, and TCRdb kept only the in-frame ones, dropping some. The data show over 60,000 clones, with roughly 85% seen just once and around 6.7% held by the top ten. The chain links TRBV7-2 to TRBJ1-5; D may be TRBD1 (5 bases). The source material was CD4+ or CD8+ T cells sorted from blood, sampled in a trial of the OX40 agonist ivuxolimab. The TCR was taken from an adult with an advanced solid tumor such as melanoma, head and neck, liver or kidney cancer. This chain's CDR3 is CASSLFGGWQPQHF. The CDR3 bases are TGTGCCAGCAGCTTATTTGGGGGGTGGCAGCCCCAGCATTTT.